The 10 T cell receptor beta chains in this list originate from one sample, sequenced in a study of identical twins. TCRdb re-derived calls from the 5' RACE reads in MiXCR, one entry per CDR3 protein. This sample has about 700,000 distinct CDR3 sequences, with 8.6% found just once. A further study also used this sample, focusing on yellow fever vaccine responses in identical twins.

Sequencing used PBMCs. The receptor set was obtained from a woman aged 18-30 years in good health.

This clonotype has only a few counts. This chain connects TRBV9 to TRBJ2-5, with 7 bases that match TRBD2. Trimming at V came to 2 bases and at J to 4 bases, leaving 2 bases not matched to a gene. The CDR3 sequence is 13 residues long. Germline V gives CDR1 SGDLS, CDR2 YYNGEE. This CDR3 reads CASSVTSSETQYF. CDR3 coding DNA: TGTGCCAGCAGCGTGACTAGCTCAGAGACCCAGTACTTC.

This clonotype was detected a few times. J is TRBJ2-7 and V is TRBV7-3; possible D gene TRBD2, 5 bases. Trimming removed 5 bases from V and 1 base from J, with 18 bases in between. CDR1 SGHTA and CDR2 FQGTGA come from the germline V gene. The CDR3 totals 16 residues. The CDR3 nucleotides read TGTGCCAGCAGCGTCAGCGGTGGTAAATCTTCCTACGAGCAGTACTTC. Translation: CASSVSGGKSSYEQYF.

This clonotype was observed many times. This CDR3 is CASGLTGRFYEQYF. CDR3 coding DNA: TGTGCCAGCGGACTGACAGGCCGATTCTACGAGCAGTACTTC. The chain is built from TRBV7-9 and TRBJ2-7; D perhaps matches TRBD1 (6 bases). From germline, CDR1 is SEHNR and CDR2 FQNEAQ (reference sequence). Trimming left V 8 bases short and J 3 bases short, with 17 bases between. The CDR3 consists of 14 residues.

There are many counts of this clonotype. J is TRBJ1-3 and V is TRBV7-2; the D gene is possibly TRBD1 (6 bases). The CDR3 runs 14 residues. Germline lookup yields CDR1 SGHTA and CDR2 FQGNSA. Deletions cut 5 bases from V and 5 bases from J, with 13 bases between. The CDR3 nucleotides read TGTGCCAGCAGCGCGTCGGGGGGCCGAAACACCATATATTTT. Amino acids: CASSASGGRNTIYF.

In this sample, this clonotype turned up a few times. The rearrangement links TRBV29-1 to TRBJ2-5; 10 nucleotides match TRBD2. Germline V gene sequence: CDR1 SQVTM, CDR2 ANQGSEA. V dropped 3 bases and J dropped 3; count of bases not matched to a gene: 7. The CDR3 extends over 15 amino acids. The CDR3 coding sequence is TGCAGCGTTGAGGGCCGGACTAGCGGAAAAGAGACCCAGTACTTC. Translation gives CSVEGRTSGKETQYF.

The chain carries TRBV10-2 and TRBJ2-7; either TRBD1 or TRBD2 may fit D (5 bases each). The germline gives CDR1 WSHSY, CDR2 SAAADI. The V end was cut by 2 bases, the J end by 7 bases, with 12 bases between. The CDR3 has 13 residues. CDR3 sequence (DNA): TGCGCCAGCAGTGAGCCGGGGCTGGAGGAGCAGTACTTC. Amino acids: CASSEPGLEEQYF.

This clonotype was seen many times. The V call is TRBV6-2 or TRBV6-3, the J call TRBJ2-2; D uncertain. V lost 2 bases and J 0 bases, leaving 7 bases between the germline ends. This CDR3 has 15 amino acids. Germline CDR1 reads MNHEY; CDR2 reads SVGEGT. The CDR3 DNA is TGTGCCAGCAGTTACACTGACACGAACACCGGGGAGCTGTTTTTT. Amino acid sequence: CASSYTDTNTGELFF.

This chain links TRBV11-2 with TRBJ2-1; 7 bases agree with TRBD1. The trim removed 3 bases at V and 4 bases at J, leaving 9 bases unmatched. The CDR3 consists of 16 residues. CDR1 and CDR2 (germline): SGHAT, FQNNGV. The CDR3 loop is CASSFSGQALYNEQFF. The CDR3, as DNA: TGTGCCAGCAGCTTCTCCGGACAGGCCCTTTACAATGAGCAGTTCTTC.

CDR3 sequence reads: CASSEEHRGGADTQYF. CDR3 bases: TGTGCCAGCAGTGAAGAACACAGGGGCGGGGCAGATACGCAGTATTTT. The V gene is TRBV2, the J gene TRBJ2-3; D is perhaps TRBD1 (7 bases). Germline assignment: CDR1 SNHLY and CDR2 FYNNEI. Between the trimmed V and J ends, which lost 1 base and 4 bases, there was a span of 15 bases. The CDR3 is 16 residues long.

This clonotype was recorded many times. This chain joins TRBV11-2 and TRBJ2-7, with D perhaps TRBD2 (7 bases). V was cut by 0 bases and J by 1 base, with 16 bases left in between. This CDR3 has 17 amino acids. Looked up from germline, CDR1 is SGHAT and CDR2 is FQNNGV. CDR3 nucleotides: TGTGCCAGCAGCTTAGAGGCCAGGGGACTACCATCCTACGAGCAGTACTTC. Translation gives CASSLEARGLPSYEQYF.